The 29 T cell receptor beta chains below all came from one sample that was sequenced in a study of shared clonotypes between healthy human individuals. Only in-frame clones appear in the TCRdb table, and some are missing; sequencing was by immunoSEQ multiplex PCR. The sample has around 980,000 clones; more than 75% are singletons. Input material: memory CD4+ T cells from PBMCs. Subset given: CD45RA-negative fraction. All receptors derive from a man between 18 and 35 years old in good health. Some clones in this sample may be carry-over from other donors' samples.

This clone was recorded once. J is TRBJ2-6 and V is TRBV15; D is unclear. The germline V gene encodes CDR1 LNHNV and CDR2 YYDKDF (reference sequence). CDR3 length equals 14 residues. Between the trimmed V and J ends, which lost 4 bases and 0 bases, there was a span of 4 bases. The CDR3 region is CATSTASGANVLTF. CDR3 DNA sequence: TGTGCCACCAGCACGGCCTCTGGGGCCAACGTCCTGACTTTC.

This chain connects TRBV7-9 to TRBJ2-7; no firm D call. Germline assignment: CDR1 SEHNR and CDR2 FQNEAQ (reference sequence). The CDR3 length is 14 residues. V lost 5 bases and J lost 0, with 11 bases in between. The CDR3 nucleotides read TGTGCCAGCAGCCCACCCCCCCTCTCCTACGAGCAGTACTTC. Protein sequence: CASSPPPLSYEQYF.

This chain uses TRBV5-1 with TRBJ2-6; D gene ambiguous. The germline V gene encodes CDR1 SGHRS and CDR2 YFSETQ. The V end was cut by 1 base, the J end by 4 bases, with 15 bases between. CDR3 size: 17 residues. The CDR3 sequence: CASSLNPREAGANVLTF. The CDR3 nucleotides read TGCGCCAGCAGCTTGAATCCCCGAGAGGCCGGGGCCAACGTCCTGACTTTC.

The chain couples TRBV7-9 to TRBJ2-5, with a tentative D call TRBD2 (5 bases). Looked up from germline, CDR1 is SEHNR and CDR2 is FQNEAQ (reference sequence). The CDR3 contains 18 residues. V was cut by 0 bases and J by 2 bases, with 19 bases left in between. The CDR3 nucleotides read TGTGCCAGCAGCTTAGCCAGCGGACGGAGGAAATCACAAGAGACCCAGTACTTC. As protein: CASSLASGRRKSQETQYF.

The V and J genes are TRBV5-5 and TRBJ1-2; D is uncertain. CDR1 and CDR2 (germline): SGHKS, YYEKEE (reference sequence). The length of the CDR3 is 14 residues. Trimming stripped 0 bases from V and 5 bases from J, with 11 bases between. Written as DNA, the CDR3 is TGTGCCAGCAGCTTGGCGGCAACACAATATGGCTACACCTTC. Translated: CASSLAATQYGYTF.

The CDR3 region is CASSPVQTIAKNIQYF. The CDR3 DNA sequence: TGTGCCAGCTCACCTGTGCAGACGATAGCCAAAAACATTCAGTACTTC. The chain recombines TRBV18 with TRBJ2-4, with unresolved D. Germline CDR1 KGHSH, CDR2 LQKENI. CDR3 size: 16 residues. V lost 3 bases to trimming and J lost 0 bases, with 12 bases between them.

The V call is TRBV7-2, the J call TRBJ2-7, with D perhaps given as TRBD1 or TRBD2 (5 bases each). Between the trimmed V and J ends, which lost 4 bases and 0 bases, there was a span of 10 bases. This CDR3 has 14 amino acids. Germline V CDR1 and CDR2: SGHTA, FQGNSA. The CDR3 loop is CASSWDPSSYEQYF. CDR3 in DNA: TGTGCCAGCAGCTGGGACCCGAGCTCCTACGAGCAGTACTTC.

The chain is built from TRBV18 and TRBJ1-1; D unresolved. The V end was cut by 0 bases, the J end by 3 bases, with 8 bases between. The CDR3 runs 14 residues. The germline CDR1 and CDR2 sequences are KGHSH and LQKENI. The CDR3: CASSPPKTDTEAFF. The DNA of the CDR3 is TGTGCCAGCTCACCACCCAAGACGGACACTGAAGCTTTCTTT.

The chain couples TRBV21-1 to TRBJ2-7. TRBV21-1 constitutes a pseudogene. The CDR3 is 14 amino acids. Here the CDR3 reads CASSKVKGPYEQYF. CDR3 coding DNA: TGTGCCAGCAGCAAAGTCAAGGGTCCCTACGAGCAGTACTTC.

V gene TRBV15 combines with J gene TRBJ1-2; D remains unclear. Germline assignment: CDR1 LNHNV and CDR2 YYDKDF (reference sequence). V lost 0 bases and J 6 bases, leaving 11 bases between the germline ends. This CDR3 has 14 residues. CDR3 in amino acids: CATSREDRLDGYTF. For the CDR3, the DNA is TGTGCCACCAGCAGAGAGGACCGACTAGATGGCTACACCTTC.

This chain joins TRBV2 and TRBJ1-5; a possible D gene is TRBD1 (6 bases). The CDR3 loop spans 13 amino acids. From germline, CDR1 is SNHLY and CDR2 FYNNEI. V gave up 8 bases and J gave up 4 bases, with 12 bases separating them. CDR3 loop: CASGRDMNQPQHF. The CDR3 DNA is TGTGCCAGCGGACGGGACATGAATCAGCCCCAGCATTTT. The variable domain in full, with the rest retrieved from reference TRBV2 and TRBJ1-5, is EPEVTQTPSHQVTQMGQEVILRCVPISNHLYFYWYRQILGQKVEFLVSFYNNEISEKSEIFDDQFSVERPDGSNFTLKIRSTKLEDSAMYFCASGRDMNQPQHFGDGTRLSIL.

The V call is TRBV28, the J call TRBJ1-1, with 9 bases lining up with TRBD1. Germline V gene data show CDR1 as MDHEN and CDR2 as SYDVKM. This CDR3 is 18 amino acids long. Trimming removed 5 bases from V and 3 bases from J; junction bases left unmatched: 16. The CDR3 nucleotides are TGTGCCAGCAGTGAGGAGGGACAGGGCATGAAATTAGACACTGAAGCTTTCTTT. It specifies CASSEEGQGMKLDTEAFF.

Only one count was recorded for this clone. The V call is TRBV5-4, the J call TRBJ2-7, with a possible D match to TRBD1 (5 bases). Per the germline V gene, CDR1 is SGHNT and CDR2 is YYREEE (reference sequence). The V end was cut by 4 bases, the J end by 2 bases, with 10 bases between. The CDR3 is 13 amino acids. CDR3 bases: TGTGCCAGCAGCGACACGACAGCCTACGAGCAGTACTTC. It encodes CASSDTTAYEQYF.

The genes are TRBV27 and TRBJ2-7; 7 nucleotides align to TRBD1. V shed 6 bases and J 1 base; nucleotides not matched to a gene: 9. The CDR3 runs 15 residues. Looked up from germline, CDR1 is MNHEY and CDR2 is SMNVEV (reference sequence). As DNA, the CDR3 is TGTGCCAGCAGCCAGGGGACAGCCTTTTCCTACGAGCAGTACTTC. This codes for CASSQGTAFSYEQYF.

The chain combines TRBV5-1 with TRBJ2-3; D possibly corresponds to TRBD1 (6 bases). CDR1 SGHRS and CDR2 YFSETQ come from the germline V gene. Trimming shortened V by 0 bases and J by 6 bases, and 11 bases separated the two germline ends. There are 14 residues in the CDR3. CDR3 sequence reads: CASSLGRGEDTQYF. The DNA for the CDR3 is TGCGCCAGCAGCTTGGGCAGGGGAGAGGATACGCAGTATTTT.

This clone has a count of ten or more. The chain employs TRBV5-6 and TRBJ2-7, with D perhaps matching TRBD1 or TRBD2 (5 bases each). Trimming stripped 0 bases from V and 7 bases from J, with 17 bases between. Germline V gene lookup returns CDR1 SGHDT and CDR2 YYEEEE. This CDR3 has 15 residues. CDR3: CASSLGGSPLGEQYF. The CDR3 DNA sequence: TGTGCCAGCAGCTTGGGGGGGTCCCCCCTTGGGGAGCAGTACTTC.

A single count supports this clone. This chain links TRBV10-3 with TRBJ2-7; 10 positions agree with TRBD2. Germline CDR1 and CDR2: ENHRY and SYGVKD. Germline trimming cut 4 bases from V and 5 bases from J; bases unmatched to any gene: 5. This CDR3 contains 14 residues. For the CDR3, the DNA is TGTGCCATCAGTGTCCAAGCGGGAGGGAACGAGCAGTACTTC. Its translation: CAISVQAGGNEQYF.

The chain's CDR3 is CASTERGYGYTF. The CDR3 bases are TGTGCCAGCACCGAAAGAGGCTATGGCTACACCTTC. This sequence joins TRBV27 and TRBJ1-2; D remains unclear. The CDR3 spans 12 residues. The germline V gene encodes CDR1 MNHEY and CDR2 SMNVEV (reference sequence). V was cut by 7 bases and J by 4 bases, with 10 bases left in between.

J is TRBJ2-7 and V is TRBV6-5, with D unresolved. This CDR3 contains 13 residues. The germline V gene has CDR1 MNHEY and CDR2 SVGAGI. V was shortened by 6 bases and J by 1 base, with 10 bases between the two germline ends. CDR3 nucleotides: TGTGCCAGCAGGCGCGACGCATCCTACGAGCAGTACTTC. Protein product: CASRRDASYEQYF.

V is TRBV28 and J is TRBJ2-5; TRBD1 or TRBD2 may be the D gene (6 bases each). The J call may be incorrect, as the DNA end agrees better with TRBJ2-7. The CDR3 loop spans 15 amino acids. Germline CDR1 MDHEN, CDR2 SYDVKM. CDR3 loop: CASSRTATSLYEQYF. As DNA, the CDR3 is TGTGCCAGCAGTCGGACAGCCACTAGCTTATACGAGCAGTACTTC.

The chain combines TRBV7-8 with TRBJ1-2; 7 bases agree with TRBD1. The CDR3 covers 15 residues. Germline V gene data show CDR1 as SGHVS and CDR2 as FQNEAQ. V lost 1 base, J lost 2 bases, and 4 bases stayed unmatched. The CDR3 region has the DNA TGTGCCAGCAGCTTAGTGAGGGGGCTAAACTATGGCTACACCTTC. Its translation is CASSLVRGLNYGYTF.

This clone has at least ten counts. The chain carries TRBV29-1 and TRBJ1-1, with unresolved D. This CDR3 has 11 amino acids. In germline, CDR1 is SQVTM, CDR2 ANQGSEA. V lost 7 bases to trimming and J lost 5 bases, with 11 bases between them. Written as DNA, the CDR3 is TGCAGCGCCTATTTGGAGACTGAAGCTTTCTTT. Translation: CSAYLETEAFF.

This clone has at least ten counts. The chain combines TRBV2 with TRBJ2-3, with D unclear. Germline-derived CDR1 and CDR2 are SNHLY and FYNNEI. Trimming shortened V by 5 bases and J by 4 bases, and 13 bases separated the two germline ends. This CDR3 spans 14 amino acids. This chain's CDR3 is CASSFQPLADTQYF. The CDR3 DNA reads TGTGCCAGCAGTTTTCAGCCCTTGGCAGATACGCAGTATTTT.

The rearrangement joins TRBV5-4 to TRBJ2-3; perhaps TRBD2 as D (5 bases). The length of the CDR3 is 14 residues. V shed 0 bases and J shed 4 bases, with 9 bases lying between them. CDR1 is SGHNT, CDR2 YYREEE, per germline (reference sequence). CDR3 amino acids: CASSLGGSPDTQYF. DNA for the CDR3: TGTGCCAGCAGCTTGGGAGGGTCACCAGATACGCAGTATTTT.

In regard to this clone: The sample holds other DNA sequences that translate to the same CDR3. V gene TRBV5-1 combines with J gene TRBJ2-5; 9 bases match TRBD1. Trimming removed 4 bases from V and 4 bases from J; junction bases left unmatched: 2. Germline CDR1 is SGHRS and CDR2 is YFSETQ. The length of the CDR3 is 13 residues. CDR3 loop: CASSLGQGETQYF. As DNA, the CDR3 is TGCGCCAGCAGCCTGGGACAGGGAGAGACCCAGTACTTC.

Only a few counts were recorded for this clone. The rearrangement links TRBV30 to TRBJ1-3; D not resolved. CDR3 length equals 12 residues. Trimming pared 1 base from V and 2 bases from J, leaving 3 bases between. In germline, CDR1 is GTSNPN, CDR2 SVGIG (reference sequence). CDR3: CAWSEAGNTIYF. DNA of the CDR3: TGTGCCTGGAGTGAAGCTGGAAACACCATATATTTT.

This clone was seen a handful of times. The rearrangement joins TRBV28 to TRBJ1-4; perhaps TRBD1 as D (5 bases). Germline lookup yields CDR1 MDHEN and CDR2 SYDVKM. This CDR3 is 15 amino acids long. Trimming removed 7 bases from V and 6 bases from J, with 18 bases in between. The CDR3 coding sequence is TGTGCCAGCACTAGGACGAGGGGATTTGATGAAAAACTGTTTTTT. It encodes CASTRTRGFDEKLFF.

The chain uses TRBV18 and TRBJ1-1; 9 nucleotides agree with TRBD1. Germline trimming cut 4 bases from V and 8 bases from J; bases unmatched to any gene: 11. The CDR3 is made up of 15 amino acids. The germline CDR1 and CDR2 sequences are KGHSH and LQKENI. The CDR3 reads CASSLPGTGIMEAFF. The DNA of the CDR3 is TGTGCCAGCTCACTCCCCGGGACAGGGATTATGGAAGCTTTCTTT. The complete variable domain, with remaining parts taken from reference TRBV18 and TRBJ1-1, reads NAGVMQNPRHLVRRRGQEARLRCSPMKGHSHVYWYRQLPEEGLKFMVYLQKENIIDESGMPKERFSAEFPKEGPSILRIQQVVRGDSAAYFCASSLPGTGIMEAFFGQGTRLTVV.

Here the CDR3 reads CASSPWGTSNTEAFF. The CDR3, as DNA: TGTGCCAGTTCCCCTTGGGGGACATCGAACACTGAAGCTTTCTTT. The J gene is TRBJ1-1, the V gene TRBV19, with a possible D match to TRBD1 (6 bases). This CDR3 is built from 15 residues. CDR1 and CDR2 (germline): LNHDA, SQIVND (reference sequence). Trimming left V 8 bases short and J 1 base short, with 17 bases between.